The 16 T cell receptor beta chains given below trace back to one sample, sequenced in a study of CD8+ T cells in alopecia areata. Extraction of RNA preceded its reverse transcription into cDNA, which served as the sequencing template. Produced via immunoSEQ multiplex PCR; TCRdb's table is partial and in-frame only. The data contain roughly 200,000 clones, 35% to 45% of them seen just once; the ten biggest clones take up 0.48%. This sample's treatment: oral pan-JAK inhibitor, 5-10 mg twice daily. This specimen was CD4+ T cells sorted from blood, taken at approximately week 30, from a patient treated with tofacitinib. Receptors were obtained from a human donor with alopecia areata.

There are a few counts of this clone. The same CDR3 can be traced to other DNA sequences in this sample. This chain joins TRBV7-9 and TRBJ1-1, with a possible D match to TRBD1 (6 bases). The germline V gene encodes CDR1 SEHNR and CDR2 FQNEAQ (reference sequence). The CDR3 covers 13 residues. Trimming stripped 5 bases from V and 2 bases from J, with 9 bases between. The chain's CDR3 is CASSLQGNTEAFF. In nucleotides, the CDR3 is TGTGCCAGCAGCCTACAGGGAAACACTGAAGCTTTCTTT.

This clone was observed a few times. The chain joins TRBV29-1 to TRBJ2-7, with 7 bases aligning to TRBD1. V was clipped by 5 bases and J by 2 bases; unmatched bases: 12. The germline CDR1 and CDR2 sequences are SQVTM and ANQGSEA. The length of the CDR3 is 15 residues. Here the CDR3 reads CSVRDSLSFTYEQYF. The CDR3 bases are TGCAGCGTTCGGGACAGCTTATCCTTTACCTACGAGCAGTACTTC.

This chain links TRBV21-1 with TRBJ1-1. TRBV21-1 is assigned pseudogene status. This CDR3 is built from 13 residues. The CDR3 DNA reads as TGTGCCAGCAGCGGAAGGGACGGCACTGAAGCTTTCTTT. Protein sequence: CASSGRDGTEAFF.

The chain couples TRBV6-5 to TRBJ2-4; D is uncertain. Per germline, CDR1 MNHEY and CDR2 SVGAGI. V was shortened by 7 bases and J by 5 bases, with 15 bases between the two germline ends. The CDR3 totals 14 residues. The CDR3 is CASKLGFWENIQYF. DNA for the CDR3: TGTGCCAGCAAGTTAGGTTTTTGGGAAAACATTCAGTACTTC.

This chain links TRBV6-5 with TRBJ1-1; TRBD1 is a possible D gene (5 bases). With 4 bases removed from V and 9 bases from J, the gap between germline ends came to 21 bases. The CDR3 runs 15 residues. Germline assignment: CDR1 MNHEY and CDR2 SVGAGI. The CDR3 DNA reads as TGTGCCAGCAGTTCGACCTCCGGGACCGTGTACCAAGCTTTCTTT. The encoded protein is CASSSTSGTVYQAFF.

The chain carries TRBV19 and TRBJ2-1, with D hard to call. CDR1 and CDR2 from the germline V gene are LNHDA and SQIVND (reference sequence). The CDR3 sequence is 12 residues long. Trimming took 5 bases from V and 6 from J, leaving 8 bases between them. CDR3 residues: CASSPPANEQFF. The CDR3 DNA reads TGTGCCAGTAGTCCCCCGGCCAATGAGCAGTTCTTC. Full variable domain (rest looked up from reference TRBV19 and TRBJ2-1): DGGITQSPKYLFRKEGQNVTLSCEQNLNHDAMYWYRQDPGQGLRLIYYSQIVNDFQKGDIAEGYSVSREKKESFPLTVTSAQKNPTAFYLCASSPPANEQFFGPGTRLTVL.

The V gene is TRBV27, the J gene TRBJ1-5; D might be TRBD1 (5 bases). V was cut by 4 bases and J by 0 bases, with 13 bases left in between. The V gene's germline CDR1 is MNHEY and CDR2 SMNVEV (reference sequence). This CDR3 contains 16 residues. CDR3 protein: CASSSGTPDSNQPQHF. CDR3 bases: TGTGCCAGCAGTTCAGGGACTCCTGATAGCAATCAGCCCCAGCATTTT.

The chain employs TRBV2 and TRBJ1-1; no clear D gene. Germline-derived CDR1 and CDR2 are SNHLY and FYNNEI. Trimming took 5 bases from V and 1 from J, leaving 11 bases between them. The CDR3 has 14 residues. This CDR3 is CASSSESSNTEAFF. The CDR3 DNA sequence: TGTGCCAGCAGTTCAGAATCTTCGAACACTGAAGCTTTCTTT. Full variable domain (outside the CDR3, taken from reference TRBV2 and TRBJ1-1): EPEVTQTPSHQVTQMGQEVILRCVPISNHLYFYWYRQILGQKVEFLVSFYNNEISEKSEIFDDQFSVERPDGSNFTLKIRSTKLEDSAMYFCASSSESSNTEAFFGQGTRLTVV.

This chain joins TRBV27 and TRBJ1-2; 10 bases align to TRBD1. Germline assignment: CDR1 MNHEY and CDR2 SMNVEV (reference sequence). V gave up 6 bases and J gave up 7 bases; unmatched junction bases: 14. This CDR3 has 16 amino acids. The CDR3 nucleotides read TGTGCCAGCAGCGCCCTCACCGGGACAGGGGAAACTGGCTACACCTTC. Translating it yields CASSALTGTGETGYTF.

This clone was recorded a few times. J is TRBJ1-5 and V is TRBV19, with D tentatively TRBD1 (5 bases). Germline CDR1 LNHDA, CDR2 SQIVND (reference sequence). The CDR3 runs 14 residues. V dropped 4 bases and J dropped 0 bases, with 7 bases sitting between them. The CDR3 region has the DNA TGTGCCAGTAGTAGCACAGGTAGCAATCAGCCCCAGCATTTT. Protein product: CASSSTGSNQPQHF.

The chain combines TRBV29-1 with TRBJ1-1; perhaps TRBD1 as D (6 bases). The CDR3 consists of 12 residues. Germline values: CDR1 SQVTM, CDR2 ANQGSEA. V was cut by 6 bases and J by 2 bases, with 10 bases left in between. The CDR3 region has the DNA TGCAGCGTCACAGGGCACAACACTGAAGCTTTCTTT. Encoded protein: CSVTGHNTEAFF.

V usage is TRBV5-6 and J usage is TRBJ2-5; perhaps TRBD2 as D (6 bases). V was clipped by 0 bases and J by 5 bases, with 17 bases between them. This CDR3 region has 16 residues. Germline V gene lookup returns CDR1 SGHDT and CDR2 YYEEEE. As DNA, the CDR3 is TGTGCCAGCAGCTTGGAGACGGACCCACGGGGGGAGACCCAGTACTTC. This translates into CASSLETDPRGETQYF. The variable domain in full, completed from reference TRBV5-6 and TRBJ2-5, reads DAGVTQSPTHLIKTRGQQVTLRCSPKSGHDTVSWYQQALGQGPQFIFQYYEEEERQRGNFPDRFSGHQFPNYSSELNVNALLLGDSALYLCASSLETDPRGETQYFGPGTRLLVL.

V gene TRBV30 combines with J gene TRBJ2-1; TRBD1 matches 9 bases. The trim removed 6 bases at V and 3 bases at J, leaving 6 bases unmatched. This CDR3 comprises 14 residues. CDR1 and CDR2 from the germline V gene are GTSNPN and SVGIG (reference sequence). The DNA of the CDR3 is TGTGCCTGTACCGACAGGGGGTTCTACAATGAGCAGTTCTTC. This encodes CACTDRGFYNEQFF. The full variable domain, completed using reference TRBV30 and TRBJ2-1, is SQTIHQWPATLVQPVGSPLSLECTVEGTSNPNLYWYRQAAGRGLQLLFYSVGIGQISSEVPQNLSASRPQDRQFILSSKKLLLSDSGFYLCACTDRGFYNEQFFGPGTRLTVL.

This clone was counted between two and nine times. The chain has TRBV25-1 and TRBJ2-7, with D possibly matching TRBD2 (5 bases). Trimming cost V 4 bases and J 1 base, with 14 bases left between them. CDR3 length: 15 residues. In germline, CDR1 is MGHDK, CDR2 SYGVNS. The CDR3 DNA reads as TGTGCCAGCAGTGCTCTGGGGAGCTTTTCCTACGAGCAGTACTTC. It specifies CASSALGSFSYEQYF.

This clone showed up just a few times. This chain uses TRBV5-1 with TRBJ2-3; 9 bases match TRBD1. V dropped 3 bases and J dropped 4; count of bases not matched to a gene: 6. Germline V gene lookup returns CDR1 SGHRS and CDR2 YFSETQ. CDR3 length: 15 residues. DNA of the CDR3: TGCGCCAGCAGCTGGGGACAGGGCTGGGCAGATACGCAGTATTTT. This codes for CASSWGQGWADTQYF.

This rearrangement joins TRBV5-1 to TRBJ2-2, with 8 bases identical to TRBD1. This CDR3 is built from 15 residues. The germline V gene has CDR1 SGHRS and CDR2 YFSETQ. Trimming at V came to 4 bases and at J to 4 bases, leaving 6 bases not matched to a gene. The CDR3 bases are TGCGCCAGCAGCCTCGGGACAGGATTCACCGGGGAGCTGTTTTTT. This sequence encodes CASSLGTGFTGELFF.